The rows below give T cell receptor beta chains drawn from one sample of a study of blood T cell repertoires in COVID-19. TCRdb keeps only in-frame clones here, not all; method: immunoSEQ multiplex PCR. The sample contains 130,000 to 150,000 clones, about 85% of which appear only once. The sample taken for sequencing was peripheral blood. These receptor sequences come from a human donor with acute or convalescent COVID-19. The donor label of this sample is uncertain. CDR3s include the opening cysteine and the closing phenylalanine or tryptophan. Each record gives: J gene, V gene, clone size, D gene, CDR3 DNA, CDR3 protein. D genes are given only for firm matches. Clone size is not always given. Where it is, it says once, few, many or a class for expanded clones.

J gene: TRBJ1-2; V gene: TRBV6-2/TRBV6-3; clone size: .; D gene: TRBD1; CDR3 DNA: TGTGCCAGCAGTTACTCCAGGGGGCAAACTAACTATGGCTACACCTTC; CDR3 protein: CASSYSRGQTNYGYTF
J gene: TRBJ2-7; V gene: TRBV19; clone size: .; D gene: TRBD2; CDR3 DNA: TGTGCCAGTAGTCGAACTAGCGGGGGAACCTACGAGCAGTACTTC; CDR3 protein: CASSRTSGGTYEQYF
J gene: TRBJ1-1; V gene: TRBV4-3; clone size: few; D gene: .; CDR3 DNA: TGCGCCAGCAGCCAAGATCACTGGGGCGCGAACACTGAAGCTTTCTTT; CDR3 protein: CASSQDHWGANTEAFF
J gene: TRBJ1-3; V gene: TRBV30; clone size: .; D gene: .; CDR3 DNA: TGTGCCTGGAGTCAGGCACGCGGAAACACCATATATTTT; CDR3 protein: CAWSQARGNTIYF
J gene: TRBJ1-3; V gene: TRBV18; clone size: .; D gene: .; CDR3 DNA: TGTGCCAGCTCACTACTAAACGTTGGAAACACCATATATTTT; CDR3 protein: CASSLLNVGNTIYF
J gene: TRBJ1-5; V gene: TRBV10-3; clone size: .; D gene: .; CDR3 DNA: TGTGCCATCAGTGACAGTAAGGGGAATCAGCCCCAGCATTTT; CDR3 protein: CAISDSKGNQPQHF
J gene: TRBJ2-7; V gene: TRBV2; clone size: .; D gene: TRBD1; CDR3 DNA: TGTGCCAGCAGCGAACAGGGGAGCTCCTACGAGCAGTACTTC; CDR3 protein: CASSEQGSSYEQYF
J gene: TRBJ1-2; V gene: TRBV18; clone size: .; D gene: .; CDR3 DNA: TGTGCCAGCTCACCAAATACAGGGAACTATGGCTACACCTTC; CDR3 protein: CASSPNTGNYGYTF
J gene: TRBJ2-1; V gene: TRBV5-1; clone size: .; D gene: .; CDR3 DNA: TGCGCCAGCAGCCCCGGACAGACACGAGGCAATGAGCAGTTCTTC; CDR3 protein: CASSPGQTRGNEQFF
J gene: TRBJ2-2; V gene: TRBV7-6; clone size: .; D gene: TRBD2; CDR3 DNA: TGTGCCAGCAGCCGCACCAGGACTAGCGGGAGGGCAGCGGCCGGGGAGCTGTTTTTT; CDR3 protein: CASSRTRTSGRAAAGELFF
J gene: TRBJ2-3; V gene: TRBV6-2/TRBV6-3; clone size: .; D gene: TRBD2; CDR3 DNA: TGTGCCAGCAGTGATTATGAGCGGGAGTACAGTTCAGATACGCAGTATTTT; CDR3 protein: CASSDYEREYSSDTQYF
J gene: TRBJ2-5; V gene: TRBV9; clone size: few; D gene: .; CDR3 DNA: TGTGCCAGCAGCGTAGGGCAGGGTTGGCTCGAGACCCAGTACTTC; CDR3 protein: CASSVGQGWLETQYF
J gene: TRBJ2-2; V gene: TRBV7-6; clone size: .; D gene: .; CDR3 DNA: TGTGCCAGCAGCTTTGCTGACTATTCGAACACCGGGGAGCTGTTTTTT; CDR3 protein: CASSFADYSNTGELFF
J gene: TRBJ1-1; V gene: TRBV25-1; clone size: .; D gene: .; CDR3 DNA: TGTGCCAGCCAAGGACAGACTTCTTATCCTGAAGCTTTCTTT; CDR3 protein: CASQGQTSYPEAFF
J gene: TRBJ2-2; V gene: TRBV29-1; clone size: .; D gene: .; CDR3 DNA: TGCAGCGTTGAAGATACCCGCAGGGCGACCACCGGGGAGCTGTTTTTT; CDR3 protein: CSVEDTRRATTGELFF
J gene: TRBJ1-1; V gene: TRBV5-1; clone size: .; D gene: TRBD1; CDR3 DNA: TGCGCCAGCAGTGGACAGGGTGGGGGCACTGAAGCTTTCTTT; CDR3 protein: CASSGQGGGTEAFF
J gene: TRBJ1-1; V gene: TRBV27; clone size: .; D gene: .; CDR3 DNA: TGTGCCAGCAGTTACGGGGGGGACACTGAAGCTTTCTTT; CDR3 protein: CASSYGGDTEAFF
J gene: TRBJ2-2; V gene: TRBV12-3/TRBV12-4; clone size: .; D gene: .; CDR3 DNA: TGTGCCAGCAGTTCGGACAGCTCCGGGGAGCTGTTTTTT; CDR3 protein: CASSSDSSGELFF
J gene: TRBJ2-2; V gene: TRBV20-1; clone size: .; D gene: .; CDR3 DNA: TGCAGTGCTAGTGCGAGTAACACCGGGGAGCTGTTTTTT; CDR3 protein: CSASASNTGELFF
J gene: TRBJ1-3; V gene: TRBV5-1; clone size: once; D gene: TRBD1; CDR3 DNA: TGCGCCAGCAGCCCTCAGGGACAGGGGGCACGGAACACCATATATTTT; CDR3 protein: CASSPQGQGARNTIYF
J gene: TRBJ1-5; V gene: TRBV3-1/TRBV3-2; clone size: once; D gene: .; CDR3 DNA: TGTGCCAGCAGCCTACAGGGTCAGCCCCAGCATTTT; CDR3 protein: CASSLQGQPQHF
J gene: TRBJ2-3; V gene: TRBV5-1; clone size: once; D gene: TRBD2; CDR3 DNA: TGCGCCAGCGGGGGGGACACAGATACGCAGTATTTT; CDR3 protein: CASGGDTDTQYF
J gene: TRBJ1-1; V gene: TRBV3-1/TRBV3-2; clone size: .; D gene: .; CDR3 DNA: TGTGCCAGCAGCACAAACACTGAAGCTTTCTTT; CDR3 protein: CASSTNTEAFF
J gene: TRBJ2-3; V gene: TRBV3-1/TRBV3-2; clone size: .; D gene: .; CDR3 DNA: TGTGCCAGCACCACTGGACTTAGCACAGATACGCAGTATTTT; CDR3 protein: CASTTGLSTDTQYF
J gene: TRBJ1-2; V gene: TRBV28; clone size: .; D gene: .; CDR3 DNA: TGTGCCAGCAGTCTAAGAGCTAACTATGGCTACACCTTC; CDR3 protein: CASSLRANYGYTF
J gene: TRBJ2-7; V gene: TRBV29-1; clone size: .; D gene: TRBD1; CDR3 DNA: TGCAGCGGATTGAGACAGGGCTACGAGCAGTACTTC; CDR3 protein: CSGLRQGYEQYF
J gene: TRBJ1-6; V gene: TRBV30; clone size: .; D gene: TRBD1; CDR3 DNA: TGTGCCTGGGTTGGACAGGGGGGATCACCCCTCCACTTT; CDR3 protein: CAWVGQGGSPLHF
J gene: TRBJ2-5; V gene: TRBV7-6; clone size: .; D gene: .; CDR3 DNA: TGTGCCAGCAGCTTGTCCCCCATGGGCAACCAAGAGACCCAGTACTTC; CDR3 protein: CASSLSPMGNQETQYF
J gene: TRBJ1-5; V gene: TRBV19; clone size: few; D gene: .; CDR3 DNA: TGTGCCAGTAACAAACCGGGATGGGAGAATCAGCCCCAGCATTTT; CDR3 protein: CASNKPGWENQPQHF
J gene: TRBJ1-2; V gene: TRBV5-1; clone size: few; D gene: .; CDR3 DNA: TGCGCCAGCAGCTTGGTAGGGGGAGGCTACACCTTC; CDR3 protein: CASSLVGGGYTF
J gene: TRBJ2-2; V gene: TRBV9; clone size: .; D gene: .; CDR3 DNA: TGTGCCAGCAGCCCCCGAAGAGCGGGCCTCACCGGGGAGCTGTTTTTT; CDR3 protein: CASSPRRAGLTGELFF
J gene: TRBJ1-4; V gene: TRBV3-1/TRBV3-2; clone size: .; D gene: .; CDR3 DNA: TGTGCCAGCAGCCCGACAAATACAAATGAAAAACTGTTTTTT; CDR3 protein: CASSPTNTNEKLFF
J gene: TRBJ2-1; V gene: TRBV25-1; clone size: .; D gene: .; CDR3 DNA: TGTGCCAGCAGTGGATGGGACACCTACAATGAGCAGTTCTTC; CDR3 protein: CASSGWDTYNEQFF